This TCR beta chain was captured by sequencing in a study of OX40 agonist ivuxolimab in advanced cancers. Autoimmune disease history or systemic immunosuppression meant exclusion. The data were produced by immunoSEQ multiplex PCR, yet TCRdb's version contains in-frame clones alone and is incomplete. The table shows approximately 82,000 clones, with 85% to 90% occurring only once. V lost 4 bases and J 5 bases, leaving 9 bases between the germline ends. The CDR3 consists of 12 residues. The V gene's germline CDR1 is ENHRY and CDR2 SYGVKD. The chain joins TRBV10-3 to TRBJ2-7; tentative D call: TRBD1 (5 bases). The specimen was CD4+ or CD8+ T cells sorted from blood, collected in a trial of the OX40 agonist ivuxolimab. This clonotype originated in an adult with an advanced solid tumor such as melanoma, head and neck, liver or kidney cancer. In nucleotides, the CDR3 is TGTGCCATCAGTGGGCAGGGCAACGAGCAGTACTTC. Residues: CAISGQGNEQYF.